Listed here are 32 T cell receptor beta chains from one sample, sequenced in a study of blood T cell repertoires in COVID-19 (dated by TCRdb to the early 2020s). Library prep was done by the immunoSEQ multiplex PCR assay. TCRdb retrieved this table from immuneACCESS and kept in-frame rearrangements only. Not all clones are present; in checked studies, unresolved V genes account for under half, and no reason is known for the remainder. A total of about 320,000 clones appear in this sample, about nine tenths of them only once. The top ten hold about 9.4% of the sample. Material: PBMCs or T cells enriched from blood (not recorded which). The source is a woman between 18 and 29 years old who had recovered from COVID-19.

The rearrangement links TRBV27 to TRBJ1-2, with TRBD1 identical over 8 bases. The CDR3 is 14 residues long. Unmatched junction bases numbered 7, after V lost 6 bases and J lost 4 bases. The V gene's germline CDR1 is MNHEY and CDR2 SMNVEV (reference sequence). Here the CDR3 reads CASSPDRGSYGYTF. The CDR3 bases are TGTGCCAGCAGCCCAGACAGGGGCAGCTATGGCTACACCTTC.

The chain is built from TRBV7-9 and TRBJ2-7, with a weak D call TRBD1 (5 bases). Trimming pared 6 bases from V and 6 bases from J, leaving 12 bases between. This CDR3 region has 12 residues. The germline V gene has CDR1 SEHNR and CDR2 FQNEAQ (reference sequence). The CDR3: CASSRQRLEQYF. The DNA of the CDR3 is TGTGCCAGCAGTCGACAGAGGCTCGAGCAGTACTTC.

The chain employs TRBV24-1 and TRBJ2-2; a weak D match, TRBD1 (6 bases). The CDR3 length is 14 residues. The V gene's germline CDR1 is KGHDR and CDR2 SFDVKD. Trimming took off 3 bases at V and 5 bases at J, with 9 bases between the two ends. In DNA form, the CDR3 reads TGTGCCACCAGTGATACAGGGTGGACCGGGGAGCTGTTTTTT. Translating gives CATSDTGWTGELFF.

CDR3 region: CASSQTYGGDTIYF. CDR3 in DNA: TGCGCCAGCAGCCAGACCTACGGGGGAGACACCATATATTTT. The chain couples TRBV4-1 to TRBJ1-3, with a tentative D call TRBD1 (5 bases). V lost 3 bases and J lost 8, with 14 bases in between. CDR1 and CDR2 (germline): MGHRA, YSYEKL. This CDR3 has 14 amino acids.

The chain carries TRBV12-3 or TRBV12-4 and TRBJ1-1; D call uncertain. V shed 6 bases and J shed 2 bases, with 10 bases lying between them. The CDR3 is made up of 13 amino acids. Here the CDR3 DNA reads TGTGCCAGCAGCCGAATGGGCAACACTGAAGCTTTCTTT. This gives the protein CASSRMGNTEAFF.

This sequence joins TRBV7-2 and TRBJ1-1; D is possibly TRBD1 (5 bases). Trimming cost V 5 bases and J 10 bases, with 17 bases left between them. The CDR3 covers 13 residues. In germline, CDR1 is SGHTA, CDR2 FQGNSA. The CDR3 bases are TGTGCCAGCAGCGGAAATCTAGGGGTTGGAGCTTTCTTT. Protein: CASSGNLGVGAFF.

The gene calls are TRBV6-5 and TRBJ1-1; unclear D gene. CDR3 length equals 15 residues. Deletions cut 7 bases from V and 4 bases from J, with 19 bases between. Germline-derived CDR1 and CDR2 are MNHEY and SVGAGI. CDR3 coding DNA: TGTGCCAGCACACGACTGGGAGGGAAGGCCACTGAAGCTTTCTTT. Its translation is CASTRLGGKATEAFF.

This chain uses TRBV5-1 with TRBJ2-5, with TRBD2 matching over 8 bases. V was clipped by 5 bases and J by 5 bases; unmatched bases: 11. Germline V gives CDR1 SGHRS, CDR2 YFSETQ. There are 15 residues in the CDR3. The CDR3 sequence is CASRRPSGLLETQYF. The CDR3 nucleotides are TGCGCCAGCAGACGGCCTAGCGGGTTATTGGAGACCCAGTACTTC. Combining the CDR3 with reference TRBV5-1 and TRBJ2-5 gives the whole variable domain KAGVTQTPRYLIKTRGQQVTLSCSPISGHRSVSWYQQTPGQGLQFLFEYFSETQRNKGNFPGRFSGRQFSNSRSEMNVSTLELGDSALYLCASRRPSGLLETQYFGPGTRLLVL.

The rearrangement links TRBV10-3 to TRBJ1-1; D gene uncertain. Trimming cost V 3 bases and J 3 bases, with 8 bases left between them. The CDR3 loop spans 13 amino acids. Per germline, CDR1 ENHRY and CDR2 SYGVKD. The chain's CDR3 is CAISENRDTEAFF. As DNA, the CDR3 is TGTGCCATCAGTGAAAATCGGGACACTGAAGCTTTCTTT.

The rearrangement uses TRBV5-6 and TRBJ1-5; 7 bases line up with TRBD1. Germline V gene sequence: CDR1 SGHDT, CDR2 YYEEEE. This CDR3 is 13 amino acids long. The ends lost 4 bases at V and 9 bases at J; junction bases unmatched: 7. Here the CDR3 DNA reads TGTGCCAGCAGCCGCGGACAGGCGGGGCCCCAGCATTTT. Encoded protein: CASSRGQAGPQHF.

The DNA of the CDR3 is TGTGCCAGCACCCGGGATGAAAAACTGTTTTTT. This sequence encodes CASTRDEKLFF. The chain uses TRBV19 and TRBJ1-4; D is uncertain. V gave up 9 bases and J gave up 6 bases, with 8 bases separating them. Per germline, CDR1 LNHDA and CDR2 SQIVND (reference sequence). The CDR3 spans 11 residues.

CDR3 in DNA: TGTGCCAGCAGGGGATCGTACAGGGATTCACCCCTCCACTTT. Protein sequence: CASRGSYRDSPLHF. V usage is TRBV28 and J usage is TRBJ1-6; a weak D match, TRBD1 (6 bases). Trimming removed 6 bases from V and 8 bases from J, with 14 bases in between. Germline V lookup: CDR1 MDHEN, CDR2 SYDVKM. The CDR3 runs to 14 residues.

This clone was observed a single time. CDR3 sequence reads: CASSVYRGLKSLPNTEAFF. DNA of the CDR3: TGTGCCAGCAGTGTATACAGGGGGCTGAAATCCCTACCGAACACTGAAGCTTTCTTT. This chain connects TRBV6-1 to TRBJ1-1; 9 positions agree with TRBD1. Germline V lookup: CDR1 MNHNS, CDR2 SASEGT. V trimming: 4 bases; J trimming: 1 base; junction bases outside the gene matches: 16. CDR3 length equals 19 residues.

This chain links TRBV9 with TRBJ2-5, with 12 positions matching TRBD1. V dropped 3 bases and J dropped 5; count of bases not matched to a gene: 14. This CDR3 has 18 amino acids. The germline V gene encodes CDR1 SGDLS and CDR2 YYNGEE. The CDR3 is CASSASGPGQGAWETQYF. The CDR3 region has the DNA TGTGCCAGCAGCGCGAGCGGGCCGGGACAGGGGGCTTGGGAGACCCAGTACTTC.

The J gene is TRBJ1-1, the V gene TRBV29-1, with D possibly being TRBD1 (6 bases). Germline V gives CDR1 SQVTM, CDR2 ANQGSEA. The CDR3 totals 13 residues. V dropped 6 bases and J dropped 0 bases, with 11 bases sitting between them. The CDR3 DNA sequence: TGCAGCGTACCGGGACACCTGAACACTGAAGCTTTCTTT. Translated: CSVPGHLNTEAFF.

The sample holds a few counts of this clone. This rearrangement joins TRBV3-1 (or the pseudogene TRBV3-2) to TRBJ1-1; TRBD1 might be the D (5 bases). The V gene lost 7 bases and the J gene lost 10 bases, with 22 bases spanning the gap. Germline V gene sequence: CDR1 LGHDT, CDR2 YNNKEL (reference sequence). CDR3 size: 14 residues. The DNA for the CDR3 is TGTGCCAGCAATTACCTCCGGGGGTCTGGCGGAGCTTTCTTT. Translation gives CASNYLRGSGGAFF.

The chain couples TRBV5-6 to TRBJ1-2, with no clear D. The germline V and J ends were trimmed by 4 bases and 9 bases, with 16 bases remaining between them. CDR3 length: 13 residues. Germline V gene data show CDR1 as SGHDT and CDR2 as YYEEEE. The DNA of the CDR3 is TGTGCCAGCAGCCCCTACTTCACGTCGCGCTACACCTTC. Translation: CASSPYFTSRYTF.

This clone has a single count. The CDR3 loop is CAISESGVGEKLFF. The CDR3 DNA sequence: TGTGCCATCAGTGAGTCCGGGGTGGGTGAAAAACTGTTTTTT. The genes are TRBV10-3 and TRBJ1-4; D remains ambiguous. The CDR3 sequence is 14 residues long. The V end was cut by 0 bases, the J end by 7 bases, with 9 bases between. Per germline, CDR1 ENHRY and CDR2 SYGVKD.

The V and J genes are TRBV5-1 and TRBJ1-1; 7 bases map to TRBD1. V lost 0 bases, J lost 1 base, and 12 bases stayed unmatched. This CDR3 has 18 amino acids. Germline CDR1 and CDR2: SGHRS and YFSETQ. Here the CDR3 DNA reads TGCGCCAGCAGCTTGGAGGGACAGTGGGGGAATGGGAACACTGAAGCTTTCTTT. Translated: CASSLEGQWGNGNTEAFF.

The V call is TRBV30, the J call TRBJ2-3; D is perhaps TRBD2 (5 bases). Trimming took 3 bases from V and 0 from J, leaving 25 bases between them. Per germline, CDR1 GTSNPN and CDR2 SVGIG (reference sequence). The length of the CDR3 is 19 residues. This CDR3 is CAWRGRRTHGGPSTDTQYF. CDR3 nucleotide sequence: TGTGCCTGGAGAGGGCGGCGGACTCACGGAGGACCTAGCACAGATACGCAGTATTTT.

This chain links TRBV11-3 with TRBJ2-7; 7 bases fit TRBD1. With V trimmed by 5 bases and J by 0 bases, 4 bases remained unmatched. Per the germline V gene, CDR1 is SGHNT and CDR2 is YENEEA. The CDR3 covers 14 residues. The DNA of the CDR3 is TGTGCCAGCAGCCCCGGGACAGCCTCCTACGAGCAGTACTTC. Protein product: CASSPGTASYEQYF.

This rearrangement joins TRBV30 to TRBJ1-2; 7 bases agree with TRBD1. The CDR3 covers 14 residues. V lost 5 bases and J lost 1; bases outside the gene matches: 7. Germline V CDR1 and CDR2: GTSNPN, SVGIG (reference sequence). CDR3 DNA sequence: TGTGCCTGGTCCCGGGACAGCTTTAACTATGGCTACACCTTC. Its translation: CAWSRDSFNYGYTF.

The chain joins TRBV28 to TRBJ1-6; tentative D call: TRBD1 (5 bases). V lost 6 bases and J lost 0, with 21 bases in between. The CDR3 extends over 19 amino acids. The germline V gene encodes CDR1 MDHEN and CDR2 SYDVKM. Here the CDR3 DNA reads TGTGCCAGCAGCCCCACGGGGGTGTATGTTAACTCCTATAATTCACCCCTCCACTTT. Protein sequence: CASSPTGVYVNSYNSPLHF.

Written as DNA, the CDR3 is TGTGCCAGCAGCTTTGGACAGCTTAATCAGCCCCAGCATTTT. It encodes CASSFGQLNQPQHF. The V and J genes are TRBV7-8 and TRBJ1-5; a possible D gene is TRBD1 (6 bases). From germline, CDR1 is SGHVS and CDR2 FQNEAQ. The CDR3 is made up of 14 amino acids. V lost 3 bases and J lost 4, with 10 bases in between.

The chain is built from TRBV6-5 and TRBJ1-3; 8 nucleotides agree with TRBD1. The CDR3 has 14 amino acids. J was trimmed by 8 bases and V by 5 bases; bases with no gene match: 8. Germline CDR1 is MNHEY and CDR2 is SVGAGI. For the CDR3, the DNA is TGTGCCAGCAGTAGGACAGGGTCCGGTGACACCATATATTTT. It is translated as CASSRTGSGDTIYF.

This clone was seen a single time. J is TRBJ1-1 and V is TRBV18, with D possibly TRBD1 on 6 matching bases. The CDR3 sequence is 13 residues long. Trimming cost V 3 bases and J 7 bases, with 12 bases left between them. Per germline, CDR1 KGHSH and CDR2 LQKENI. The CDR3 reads CASSPRTELEAFF. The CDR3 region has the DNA TGTGCCAGCTCACCGCGGACAGAGCTTGAAGCTTTCTTT.

As DNA, the CDR3 is TGTGCCAGCAGCGCCGGACAGGGAGGCACAACTAATGAAAAACTGTTTTTT. This gives the protein CASSAGQGGTTNEKLFF. The chain has TRBV5-8 and TRBJ1-4; TRBD1 matches 8 bases. The CDR3 sequence is 17 residues long. Germline V gene lookup returns CDR1 SGHTS and CDR2 YDEGEE. V dropped 4 bases and J dropped 0; count of bases not matched to a gene: 8.

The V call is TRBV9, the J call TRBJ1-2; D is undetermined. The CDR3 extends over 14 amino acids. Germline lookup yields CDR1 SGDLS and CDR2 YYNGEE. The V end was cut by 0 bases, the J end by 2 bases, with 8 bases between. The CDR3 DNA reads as TGTGCCAGCAGCGTAGATCCGGGAAACTATGGCTACACCTTC. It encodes CASSVDPGNYGYTF.

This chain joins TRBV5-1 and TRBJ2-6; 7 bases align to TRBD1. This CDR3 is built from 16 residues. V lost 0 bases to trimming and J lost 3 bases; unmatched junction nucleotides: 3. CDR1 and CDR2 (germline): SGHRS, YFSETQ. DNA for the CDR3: TGCGCCAGCAGCTTGGAGGGGGCAGGTGGGGCCAACGTCCTGACTTTC. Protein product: CASSLEGAGGANVLTF. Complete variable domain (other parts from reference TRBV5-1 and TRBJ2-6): KAGVTQTPRYLIKTRGQQVTLSCSPISGHRSVSWYQQTPGQGLQFLFEYFSETQRNKGNFPGRFSGRQFSNSRSEMNVSTLELGDSALYLCASSLEGAGGANVLTFGAGSRLTVL.

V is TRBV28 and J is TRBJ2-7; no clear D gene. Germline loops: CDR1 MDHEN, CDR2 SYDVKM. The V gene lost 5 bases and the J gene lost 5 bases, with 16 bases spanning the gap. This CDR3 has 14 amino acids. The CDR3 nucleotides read TGTGCCAGCAGTACCTTCTCGACCCGGGACGAGCAGTACTTC. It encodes CASSTFSTRDEQYF.

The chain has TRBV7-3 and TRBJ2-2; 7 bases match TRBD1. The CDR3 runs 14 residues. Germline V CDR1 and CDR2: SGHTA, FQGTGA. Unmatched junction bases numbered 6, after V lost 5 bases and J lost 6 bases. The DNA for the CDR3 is TGTGCCAGCAGCGACCAACAGGGGTCCGGGGAGCTGTTTTTT. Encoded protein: CASSDQQGSGELFF. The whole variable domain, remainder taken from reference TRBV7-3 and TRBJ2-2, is GAGVSQTPSNKVTEKGKYVELRCDPISGHTALYWYRQSLGQGPEFLIYFQGTGAADDSGLPNDRFFAVRPEGSVSTLKIQRTERGDSAVYLCASSDQQGSGELFFGEGSRLTVL.

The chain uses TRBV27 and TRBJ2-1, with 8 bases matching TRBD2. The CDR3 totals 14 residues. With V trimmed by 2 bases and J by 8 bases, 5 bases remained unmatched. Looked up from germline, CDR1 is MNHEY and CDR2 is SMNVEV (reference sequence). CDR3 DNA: TGTGCCAGCAGTTTAGGGACTAGTCTCGATGAGCAGTTCTTC. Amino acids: CASSLGTSLDEQFF.